Listed below are T cell receptor beta chains from one sample, sequenced in a study of T cell responses to AZD1222 COVID-19 vaccine. Sequenced by immunoSEQ multiplex PCR; TCRdb stores in-frame clones only, minus some. The table lists about 110,000 clones, about 92% of them singletons, with about 3.3% in the top ten. The starting material was peripheral blood, obtained on day 0 of MenACWY control vaccination. The receptors come from an adult in good health. The CDR3 runs from the conserved cysteine through the conserved F or W. A D gene is named only where the DNA matches it firmly. The size of a clone is reported for some rows only, either as once, few or many, or as a class for expanded clones.

V gene	clone size	J gene	D gene	CDR3 protein	CDR3 DNA
TRBV7-9	.	TRBJ2-7	.	CASSPVTGLYEQYF	TGTGCCAGCAGCCCAGTAACTGGGCTCTACGAGCAGTACTTC
TRBV6-5	.	TRBJ2-3	.	CASSYYRRASTDTQYF	TGTGCCAGCAGTTACTATCGGCGGGCCAGCACAGATACGCAGTATTTT
TRBV5-1	few	TRBJ1-1	.	CASSLELNTEAFF	TGCGCCAGCAGCTTGGAGCTGAACACTGAAGCTTTCTTT
TRBV2	.	TRBJ1-2	TRBD1	CASSEATGTNYGYTF	TGTGCCAGCAGTGAGGCGACAGGGACTAACTATGGCTACACCTTC
TRBV21-1	.	TRBJ1-1	.	CASSKVRRTIEAFF	TGTGCCAGCAGCAAAGTTCGACGGACCATTGAAGCTTTCTTT
TRBV11-2	once	TRBJ2-2	.	CASSLNYPMGGELFF	TGTGCCAGCAGCCTGAATTATCCGATGGGCGGGGAGCTGTTTTTT
TRBV13	.	TRBJ1-1	.	CASSLGAGGTEAFF	TGTGCCAGCAGCTTAGGGGCAGGCGGCACTGAAGCTTTCTTT
TRBV7-9	.	TRBJ1-2	.	CASSSGRYGYTF	TGTGCCAGCAGCTCAGGACGCTATGGCTACACCTTC
TRBV5-1	once	TRBJ2-3	TRBD1	CASQQRDRRTDTQYF	TGCGCCAGCCAACAACGGGACAGGCGCACAGATACGCAGTATTTT
TRBV30	few	TRBJ1-2	.	CAWSVRTPGYGYTF	TGTGCCTGGAGTGTCCGGACCCCCGGCTATGGCTACACCTTC
TRBV29-1	.	TRBJ2-5	.	CSVDWGLYQETQYF	TGCAGCGTTGATTGGGGTTTGTACCAAGAGACCCAGTACTTC
TRBV28	.	TRBJ1-2	TRBD1	CASSLPRDREGGYGYTF	TGTGCCAGCAGTTTGCCGCGGGACAGGGAGGGTGGCTATGGCTACACCTTC
TRBV3-1/TRBV3-2	.	TRBJ1-2	.	CASSPSSGAKNYGYTF	TGTGCCAGCAGCCCTTCCTCGGGGGCTAAAAACTATGGCTACACCTTC
TRBV4-3	.	TRBJ2-7	TRBD2	CASSPWSGGLYEQYF	TGCGCCAGCAGCCCTTGGTCGGGGGGGCTGTACGAGCAGTACTTC